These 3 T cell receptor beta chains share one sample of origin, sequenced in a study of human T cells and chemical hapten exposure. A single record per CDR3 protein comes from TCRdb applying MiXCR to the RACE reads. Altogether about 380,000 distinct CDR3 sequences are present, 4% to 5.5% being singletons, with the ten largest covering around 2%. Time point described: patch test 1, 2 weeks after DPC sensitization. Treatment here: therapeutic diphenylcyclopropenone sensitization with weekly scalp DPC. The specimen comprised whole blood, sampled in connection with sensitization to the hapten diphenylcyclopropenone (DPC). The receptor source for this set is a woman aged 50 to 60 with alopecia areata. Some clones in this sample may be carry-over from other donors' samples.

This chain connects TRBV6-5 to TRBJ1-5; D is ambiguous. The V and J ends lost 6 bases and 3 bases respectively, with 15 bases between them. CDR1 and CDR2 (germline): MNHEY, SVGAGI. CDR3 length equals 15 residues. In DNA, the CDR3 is TGTGCCAGCAGCCTTCATAATGGTGACAATCAGCCCCAGCATTTT. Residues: CASSLHNGDNQPQHF.

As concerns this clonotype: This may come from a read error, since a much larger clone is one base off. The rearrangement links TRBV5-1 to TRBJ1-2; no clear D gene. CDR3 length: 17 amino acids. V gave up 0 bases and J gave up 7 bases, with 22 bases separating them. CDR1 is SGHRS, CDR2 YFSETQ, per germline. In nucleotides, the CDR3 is TGCGCCAGCAGCTTGGTGCCCTCTCTGGGTTTCGACTGTGGCTACACCTTC. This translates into CASSLVPSLGFDCGYTF.

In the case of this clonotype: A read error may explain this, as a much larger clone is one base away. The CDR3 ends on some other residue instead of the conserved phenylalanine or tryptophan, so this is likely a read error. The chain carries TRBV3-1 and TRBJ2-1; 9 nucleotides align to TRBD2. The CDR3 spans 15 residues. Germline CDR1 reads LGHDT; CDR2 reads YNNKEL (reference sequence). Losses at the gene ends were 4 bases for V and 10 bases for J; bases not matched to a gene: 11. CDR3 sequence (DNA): TGTGCCAGCAGCCTTGGGCGGGAGGGCCCTAGGGAGCAGTTCCTC. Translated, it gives CASSLGREGPREQFL.